This T cell receptor (beta chain) emerged from a study of blood T cells in healthy people across ages. Study conclusions and caveats: Conclusively comparing naive with antigen-experienced cells was impossible with unsorted PBMCs. A roughly linear fall in TCR beta diversity per million T cells was seen with increasing age.

On this clonotype itself: Its antigen is as yet unknown. One base away lies a much larger clone, so this may be a sequencing read error.

A second PCR, run for about 6 to 11 cycles, used a sample-barcoded 5' primer plus a J-beta primer mix. TCRdb recomputed calls from the 5' RACE reads with MiXCR, one row per CDR3 protein. This table holds about 670,000 distinct CDR3 sequences, around 38% found once. The specimen sequenced was blood. The TCR sequence derives from an elderly man in good health.

The CDR3 DNA reads as TGCAGCGTAGACCACCCGAGACCGGGCGGGGGGACCCAGTACTTC. It is translated as CSVDHPRPGGGTQYF. This chain links TRBV29-1 with TRBJ2-5, with 7 bases identical to TRBD2. V lost 6 bases, J lost 7 bases, and 17 bases stayed unmatched. The CDR3 sequence is 15 residues long. Germline-derived CDR1 and CDR2 are SQVTM and ANQGSEA.